These 19 T cell receptor beta chains share one sample of origin, sequenced in a study of T-cell memory formation after mild COVID-19. Each CDR3 protein gets one entry after TCRdb re-called the 5' RACE reads with MiXCR. Of 200,000 to 300,000 distinct CDR3 sequences listed, around 17% are singletons. The sample was PBMCs or a T cell subset sorted from them (not recorded which). All receptors come from a young man who had mild COVID-19 (a few samples of this study predate the infection). Cell type and time point are not known.

The chain uses TRBV7-6 and TRBJ2-7; the match to TRBD1 covers 7 bases. The V gene's germline CDR1 is SGHVS and CDR2 FNYEAQ. V was pared by 5 bases and J by 6 bases, with 22 bases of the junction left unmatched. This CDR3 spans 18 amino acids. CDR3 DNA: TGTGCCAGCAGCCCTACCTTGGACAGGACGAACCCATCTTCCGAGCAGTACGTC. It yields the protein CASSPTLDRTNPSSEQYV.

The J gene is TRBJ1-4, the V gene TRBV14; maybe TRBD1 (5 bases). This CDR3 has 17 residues. V lost 3 bases and J 5 bases, leaving 19 bases between the germline ends. Germline V gene data show CDR1 as SGHDN and CDR2 as FVKESK. The CDR3 coding sequence is TGTGCCAGCAGCCACCTAGGGGCAGTTAATTCCAATGAAAAACTGTTTTTT. Translated: CASSHLGAVNSNEKLFF.

This clonotype was seen a handful of times. The chain couples TRBV6-5 to TRBJ2-3, with D tentatively TRBD1 (5 bases). V was clipped by 8 bases and J by 5 bases, with 17 bases between them. The CDR3 contains 14 residues. Germline V lookup: CDR1 MNHEY, CDR2 SVGAGI. The CDR3 DNA follows: TGTGCCAGCCAGTGGCAGGGAAGTGGAGATACGCAGTATTTT. It encodes CASQWQGSGDTQYF.

This chain joins TRBV6-2 or TRBV6-3 and TRBJ2-5; tentatively, D is TRBD2 (6 bases). The CDR3 runs to 14 residues. V was cut by 5 bases and J by 3 bases, with 13 bases left in between. Germline V gene lookup returns CDR1 MNHEY and CDR2 SVGEGT. The CDR3 DNA is TGTGCCAGCAGTAACCACGGCGGGGAAGAGACCCAGTACTTC. It translates to CASSNHGGEETQYF.

This clonotype was seen only once. This chain joins TRBV6-2 or TRBV6-3 and TRBJ2-5, with unresolved D. The V gene's germline CDR1 is MNHEY and CDR2 SVGEGT. Trimming cost V 2 bases and J 5 bases, with 6 bases left between them. The CDR3 contains 12 residues. The CDR3 is CASSYPVETQYF. Here the CDR3 DNA reads TGTGCCAGCAGTTACCCCGTGGAGACCCAGTACTTC.

This clonotype has just a few counts. The rearrangement links TRBV7-2 to TRBJ2-1, with D hard to call. V was clipped by 5 bases and J by 0 bases, with 8 bases between them. CDR1 and CDR2 (germline): SGHTA, FQGNSA. The CDR3 runs 14 residues. The CDR3 nucleotides are TGTGCCAGCAGCCTCGAGTCCTCCTACAATGAGCAGTTCTTC. As protein: CASSLESSYNEQFF.

This clonotype was picked up many times. V and J are TRBV9 and TRBJ2-5; 10 bases map to TRBD2. The junction had 1 base not matched to a gene; V was cut back by 2 bases and J by 0 bases. The CDR3 is 15 residues long. The germline V gene encodes CDR1 SGDLS and CDR2 YYNGEE. The CDR3 nucleotides read TGTGCCAGCAGCGTGGGGACTAGCGACCAAGAGACCCAGTACTTC. This encodes CASSVGTSDQETQYF.

The rearrangement links TRBV7-2 to TRBJ1-1, with a possible D match to TRBD1 (6 bases). Deletions cut 5 bases from V and 10 bases from J, with 17 bases between. CDR3 length: 13 amino acids. Germline CDR1 and CDR2: SGHTA and FQGNSA. The CDR3: CASSSSQGFGAFF. In nucleotides, the CDR3 is TGTGCCAGCAGCAGTTCGCAGGGGTTCGGAGCTTTCTTT. Full variable domain (rest looked up from reference TRBV7-2 and TRBJ1-1): GAGVSQSPSNKVTEKGKDVELRCDPISGHTALYWYRQSLGQGLEFLIYFQGNSAPDKSGLPSDRFSAERTGGSVSTLTIQRTQQEDSAVYLCASSSSQGFGAFFGQGTRLTVV.

Sample share makes this clonotype medium-sized. The CDR3 loop is CASSLGLMRRVDFF. The CDR3 DNA reads as TGTGCCAGCAGCTTAGGCCTAATGAGGAGGGTCGATTTCTTT. This sequence joins TRBV13 and TRBJ1-1; D is unresolved. This CDR3 has 14 amino acids. V lost 0 bases and J lost 13, with 18 bases in between. Germline assignment: CDR1 PRHDT and CDR2 FYEKMQ (reference sequence). Complete variable domain (other parts from reference TRBV13 and TRBJ1-1): AAGVIQSPRHLIKEKRETATLKCYPIPRHDTVYWYQQGPGQDPQFLISFYEKMQSDKGSIPDRFSAQQFSDYHSELNMSSLELGDSALYFCASSLGLMRRVDFFGQGTRLTVV.

This clonotype was observed a few times. This sequence joins TRBV11-2 and TRBJ2-4; tentatively, D is TRBD1 (6 bases). The V end was cut by 6 bases, the J end by 7 bases, with 16 bases between. CDR1 and CDR2 (germline): SGHAT, FQNNGV. This CDR3 region has 14 residues. The CDR3 region is CASRYTGNPNIQYF. The CDR3 coding sequence is TGTGCCAGCAGATATACAGGGAATCCGAACATTCAGTACTTC.

This clonotype was seen only a few times. The rearrangement links TRBV6-6 to TRBJ2-3; 10 bases are shared with TRBD2. This CDR3 has 13 amino acids. With 8 bases clipped from V and 4 bases from J, the junction kept 3 bases outside the gene matches. Germline CDR1 MNHNY, CDR2 SVGAGI (reference sequence). The CDR3 loop reads CASQRGGADTQYF. In nucleotides, the CDR3 is TGTGCCAGCCAGCGGGGGGGCGCAGATACGCAGTATTTT.

The J gene is TRBJ2-1, the V gene TRBV20-1, with a weak D call TRBD2 (6 bases). V lost 2 bases, J lost 0 bases, and 8 bases lay in between. This CDR3 region has 14 residues. Germline V gene lookup returns CDR1 DFQATT and CDR2 SNEGSKA (reference sequence). The CDR3 nucleotides read TGCAGTGCTAGAACCGGGAGCTCCTACAATGAGCAGTTCTTC. It is translated as CSARTGSSYNEQFF.

This clonotype was seen at least ten times. The rearrangement joins TRBV7-2 to TRBJ2-1; no clear D gene. The CDR3 runs 13 residues. V was pared by 1 base and J by 5 bases, with 6 bases between. Germline CDR1 is SGHTA and CDR2 is FQGNSA. This chain's CDR3 is CASSLGRDNEQFF. In DNA form, the CDR3 reads TGTGCCAGCAGCTTAGGAAGGGACAATGAGCAGTTCTTC.

This clonotype was observed a handful of times. The J gene is TRBJ1-1, the V gene TRBV19, with D unclear. The CDR3 extends over 11 amino acids. The V and J ends lost 6 bases and 1 base respectively, with 3 bases between them. From germline, CDR1 is LNHDA and CDR2 SQIVND (reference sequence). The CDR3 sequence is CASRQNTEAFF. CDR3 coding DNA: TGTGCCAGTAGACAGAACACTGAAGCTTTCTTT.

This clonotype came up many times. The CDR3 spells CASSPSKGVGEQFF. The DNA for the CDR3 is TGTGCCAGCAGCCCAAGCAAGGGGGTTGGCGAGCAGTTCTTC. The J gene is TRBJ2-1, the V gene TRBV7-9; TRBD1 is a possible D gene (6 bases). Germline V gene data show CDR1 as SEHNR and CDR2 as FQNEAQ (reference sequence). CDR3 length: 14 amino acids. Trimming took 5 bases from V and 10 from J, leaving 18 bases between them.

The V gene is TRBV10-2, the J gene TRBJ2-4; TRBD2 might be the D (6 bases). The CDR3 runs to 13 residues. The germline V gene has CDR1 WSHSY and CDR2 SAAADI. Trimming removed 0 bases at V and 9 bases at J, with 9 bases between. The CDR3 sequence: CASSESGGVIQYF. CDR3 DNA: TGCGCCAGCAGTGAGTCCGGGGGAGTCATTCAGTACTTC.

This clonotype has only a few counts. V usage is TRBV20-1 and J usage is TRBJ1-6; no clear D. The CDR3 spans 17 residues. Germline V gene sequence: CDR1 DFQATT, CDR2 SNEGSKA (reference sequence). Trimming stripped 1 base from V and 0 bases from J, with 13 bases between. CDR3 loop: CSARGQPLSSYNSPLHF. As DNA, the CDR3 is TGCAGTGCTAGAGGTCAGCCCCTTAGCTCCTATAATTCACCCCTCCACTTT.

This rearrangement joins TRBV12-3 or TRBV12-4 to TRBJ2-5; 12 nucleotides align to TRBD2. The junction had 7 bases not matched to a gene; V was cut back by 6 bases and J by 2 bases. The CDR3 sequence is 16 residues long. CDR3 loop: CASSPDLAGGQETQYF. In nucleotides, the CDR3 is TGTGCCAGCAGCCCTGATCTAGCGGGGGGGCAAGAGACCCAGTACTTC.

The rearrangement uses TRBV3-1 and TRBJ1-2; D not resolved. This CDR3 comprises 18 residues. The germline V gene has CDR1 LGHDT and CDR2 YNNKEL (reference sequence). The V and J ends lost 1 base and 0 bases respectively, with 18 bases between them. The CDR3: CASSQVIERAEPNYGYTF. The CDR3 region has the DNA TGTGCCAGCAGCCAAGTGATAGAGAGGGCAGAACCTAACTATGGCTACACCTTC. Looking up the rest from reference TRBV3-1 and TRBJ1-2 gives the full variable domain: DTAVSQTPKYLVTQMGNDKSIKCEQNLGHDTMYWYKQDSKKFLKIMFSYNNKELIINETVPNRFSPKSPDKAHLNLHINSLELGDSAVYFCASSQVIERAEPNYGYTFGSGTRLTVV.